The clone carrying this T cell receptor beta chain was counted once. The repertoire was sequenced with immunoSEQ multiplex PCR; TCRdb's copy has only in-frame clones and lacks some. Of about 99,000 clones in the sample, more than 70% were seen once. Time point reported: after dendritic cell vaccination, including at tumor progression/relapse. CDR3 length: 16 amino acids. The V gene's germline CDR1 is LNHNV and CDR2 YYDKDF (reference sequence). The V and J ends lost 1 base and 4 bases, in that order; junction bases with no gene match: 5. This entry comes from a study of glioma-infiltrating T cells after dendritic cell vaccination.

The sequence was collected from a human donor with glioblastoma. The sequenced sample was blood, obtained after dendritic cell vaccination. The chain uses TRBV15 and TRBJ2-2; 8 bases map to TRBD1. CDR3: CATSRAGGAVTGELFF. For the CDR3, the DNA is TGTGCCACCAGCAGAGCAGGGGGCGCAGTCACCGGGGAGCTGTTTTTT.